A single sample is the source of the 16 T cell receptor beta chains below, sequenced in a study of response to subunit inactivated influenza vaccine. TCRdb reprocessed the RT-PCR reads via MiXCR and lists one record per CDR3 protein. The sample has 860,000 or so distinct CDR3 sequences, approximately 22% seen once; the top ten hold approximately 10%. This sample comprised PBMCs from blood, obtained more than 4 days after vaccination. These receptors all stem from a middle-aged man who received an inactivated influenza vaccine.

The chain uses TRBV7-2 and TRBJ1-5, with 7 positions matching TRBD1. Germline loops: CDR1 SGHTA, CDR2 FQGNSA. The CDR3 extends over 15 amino acids. Germline trimming cut 5 bases from V and 9 bases from J; bases unmatched to any gene: 13. CDR3 nucleotide sequence: TGTGCCAGCAGCCGTAACGGGGGGGGACAGTCGCCCCAGCATTTT. This translates into CASSRNGGGQSPQHF.

This clonotype occurred a few times. The J gene is TRBJ2-7, the V gene TRBV4-1; 7 positions agree with TRBD2. The CDR3 runs to 17 residues. Germline trimming cut 1 base from V and 1 base from J; bases unmatched to any gene: 10. Germline CDR1 reads MGHRA; CDR2 reads YSYEKL. CDR3 nucleotides: TGCGCCAGCAGCCAAGTTCCTAGCGGAATGGTTTCCTACGAGCAGTACTTC. It translates to CASSQVPSGMVSYEQYF.

This clonotype was counted only a few times. This chain joins TRBV10-3 and TRBJ2-5; no clear D. This CDR3 has 11 residues. The germline V gene encodes CDR1 ENHRY and CDR2 SYGVKD. Trimming took 5 bases from V and 5 from J, leaving 6 bases between them. This chain's CDR3 is CAISSRETQYF. As DNA, the CDR3 is TGTGCCATCAGTTCCAGGGAGACCCAGTACTTC.

This chain uses TRBV5-1 with TRBJ2-5, with 9 bases aligning to TRBD2. CDR1 and CDR2 (germline): SGHRS, YFSETQ. The ends lost 4 bases at V and 0 bases at J; junction bases unmatched: 4. CDR3 size: 15 residues. The CDR3 bases are TGCGCCAGCAGCCCTAGCGGGACGTACCAAGAGACCCAGTACTTC. Encoded protein: CASSPSGTYQETQYF.

The chain links TRBV7-2 to TRBJ2-2; D is ambiguous. V was shortened by 0 bases and J by 6 bases, with 11 bases between the two germline ends. Germline-derived CDR1 and CDR2 are SGHTA and FQGNSA. The CDR3 extends over 15 amino acids. The CDR3 DNA is TGTGCCAGCAGCTTAGCCCTGGGTACGGCCGGGGAGCTGTTTTTT. Protein: CASSLALGTAGELFF.

This clonotype was observed at least ten times. The gene calls are TRBV29-1 and TRBJ2-3; TRBD2 matches 14 bases. J gave up 4 bases and V 6 bases, and 6 bases lay outside the gene matches. Germline CDR1 and CDR2: SQVTM and ANQGSEA. This CDR3 region has 15 residues. CDR3 sequence (DNA): TGCAGCGTAGACGAGGGACTAGCGGGAGCAGATACGCAGTATTTT. Protein: CSVDEGLAGADTQYF.

The chain combines TRBV10-3 with TRBJ2-7; 7 positions agree with TRBD1. V trimming: 3 bases; J trimming: 3 bases; junction bases outside the gene matches: 5. Germline lookup yields CDR1 ENHRY and CDR2 SYGVKD. CDR3 size: 14 residues. The CDR3 DNA reads as TGTGCCATCAGTGAAGCGTACAGGGGCTACGAGCAGTACTTC. Protein product: CAISEAYRGYEQYF.

This clonotype has more than one count but fewer than ten. This chain joins TRBV20-1 and TRBJ2-1; 10 bases match TRBD1. Germline-derived CDR1 and CDR2 are DFQATT and SNEGSKA (reference sequence). There are 15 residues in the CDR3. The ends lost 6 bases at V and 7 bases at J; junction bases unmatched: 12. This CDR3 is CSANSGTGVGNEQFF. The CDR3 DNA is TGCAGTGCAAATTCCGGGACAGGGGTGGGTAATGAGCAGTTCTTC.

The chain is built from TRBV5-1 and TRBJ1-1; possible D gene TRBD1, 6 bases. The CDR3 is made up of 18 amino acids. From germline, CDR1 is SGHRS and CDR2 YFSETQ. The V and J ends lost 1 base and 0 bases respectively, with 19 bases between them. The CDR3 loop reads CASSLYFSDSPMNTEAFF. The CDR3 DNA sequence: TGCGCCAGCAGCTTGTATTTTTCGGACAGCCCCATGAACACTGAAGCTTTCTTT.

The chain links TRBV28 to TRBJ2-5; TRBD1 is a possible D gene (6 bases). The V end lost 6 bases, the J end lost 4 bases, and 18 bases lay between the germline ends. The CDR3 sequence is 15 residues long. CDR1 and CDR2 from the germline V gene are MDHEN and SYDVKM. CDR3 residues: CASRHAGDFGETQYF. CDR3 DNA sequence: TGTGCCAGCAGGCACGCAGGGGATTTCGGAGAGACCCAGTACTTC. Using reference TRBV28 and TRBJ2-5 for the parts outside the CDR3, the full variable domain is DVKVTQSSRYLVKRTGEKVFLECVQDMDHENMFWYRQDPGLGLRLIYFSYDVKMKEKGDIPEGYSVSREKKERFSLILESASTNQTSMYLCASRHAGDFGETQYFGPGTRLLVL.

This clonotype was recorded a few times. The chain has TRBV12-3 or TRBV12-4 and TRBJ1-5; no firm D call. Deletions cut 4 bases from V and 1 base from J, with 5 bases between. The CDR3 is 13 amino acids. As DNA, the CDR3 is TGTGCCAGCAGTTCGATGAGCAATCAGCCCCAGCATTTT. Its translation is CASSSMSNQPQHF.

This clonotype turned up a few times. The chain combines TRBV27 with TRBJ1-5; D is uncertain. Germline V gene data show CDR1 as MNHEY and CDR2 as SMNVEV (reference sequence). This CDR3 region has 15 residues. V was trimmed by 1 base and J by 2 bases, leaving 9 bases between them. This CDR3 reads CASSLFWGGNQPQHF. The CDR3 coding sequence is TGTGCCAGCAGTTTATTTTGGGGTGGCAATCAGCCCCAGCATTTT.

The genes are TRBV5-1 and TRBJ1-1; weak D call: TRBD1 (6 bases). V was trimmed by 0 bases and J by 4 bases, leaving 10 bases between them. The CDR3 spans 14 residues. Germline lookup yields CDR1 SGHRS and CDR2 YFSETQ. The chain's CDR3 is CASSLAEGGTEAFF. The CDR3 DNA reads as TGCGCCAGCAGCTTGGCCGAGGGGGGCACTGAAGCTTTCTTT.

The rearrangement joins TRBV20-1 to TRBJ2-7; 7 positions agree with TRBD2. The CDR3 length is 12 residues. Germline trimming cut 3 bases from V and 6 bases from J; bases unmatched to any gene: 5. CDR1 is DFQATT, CDR2 SNEGSKA, per germline (reference sequence). CDR3: CSARGGSSEQYF. The CDR3 bases are TGCAGTGCTAGGGGCGGGAGCAGCGAGCAGTACTTC.

This clonotype was seen at least ten times. The V gene is TRBV6-1, the J gene TRBJ1-2; D perhaps matches TRBD1 (5 bases). The germline CDR1 and CDR2 sequences are MNHNS and SASEGT. The V gene lost 6 bases and the J gene lost 6 bases, with 14 bases spanning the gap. The CDR3 is 13 amino acids. Here the CDR3 DNA reads TGTGCCAGCAGCCTGGGACGGGTACATGGCTACACCTTC. Translating it yields CASSLGRVHGYTF.

The chain carries TRBV15 and TRBJ1-2; no clear D. The CDR3 has 14 residues. The V and J ends lost 0 bases and 4 bases respectively, with 9 bases between them. CDR1 and CDR2 from the germline V gene are LNHNV and YYDKDF (reference sequence). The CDR3 protein is CATSREGRFYGYTF. The CDR3 region has the DNA TGTGCCACCAGCAGAGAGGGCCGATTCTATGGCTACACCTTC.